The rows below give T cell receptor beta chains drawn from one sample of a study of control samples from healthy donors and cancer patients. The protocol was immunoSEQ multiplex PCR, while the TCRdb copy is restricted to in-frame clones and leaves out a portion. In the table there are roughly 180,000 clones, more than 85% of which are singletons. The specimen sequenced was blood. The receptors were gathered from a woman aged 40 to 49 in good health. The CDR3 runs from the conserved cysteine through the conserved F or W. A D gene is named only where the DNA matches it firmly. Not all rows give a size; the values are once, few, many and, for expanded clones, a class.

v_gene	d_gene	j_gene	abundance	CDR3nt	CDR3aa
TRBV24-1	-	TRBJ1-6	-	TGTGCCACCAGTGACGTTGACAGAAACAGCTCCTATAATTCACCCCTCCACTTT	CATSDVDRNSSYNSPLHF
TRBV2	-	TRBJ2-6	once	TGTGCCAGCAGTGCGGGTGGTGGGGCCAACGTCCTGACTTTC	CASSAGGGANVLTF
TRBV27	TRBD2	TRBJ2-3	-	TGTGCCAGCAGTCCCTCGCGGGGGGGCCGCACAGATACGCAGTATTTT	CASSPSRGGRTDTQYF
TRBV3-1/TRBV3-2	TRBD1	TRBJ2-7	-	TGTGCCAGCAGCTTTGGGACAGGACCCTACGAGCAGTACTTC	CASSFGTGPYEQYF
TRBV11-2	-	TRBJ2-7	-	TGTGCCAGCAGCTTAGGGACGGGTGCCTACGAGCAGTACTTC	CASSLGTGAYEQYF
TRBV7-3	-	TRBJ2-3	-	TGTGCCAGCAGCTTAGTGGGCCTAAGCACAGATACGCAGTATTTT	CASSLVGLSTDTQYF
TRBV10-3	-	TRBJ1-1	-	TGTGCCATCAGTGGACAGACTAGGATGAACACTGAAGCTTTCTTT	CAISGQTRMNTEAFF
TRBV3-1/TRBV3-2	-	TRBJ2-7	-	TGTGCCAGCAGCCAAGCAACATCAGGCGAGCAGTACTTC	CASSQATSGEQYF
TRBV6-4	TRBD1	TRBJ1-1	-	TGTGCCAGCAGCCACAGGGGACTCGACCTCACTGAAGCTTTCTTT	CASSHRGLDLTEAFF
TRBV19	-	TRBJ1-4	-	TGTGCCACCTCTAGAACAACTAATGAAAAACTGTTTTTT	CATSRTTNEKLFF
TRBV19	-	TRBJ2-5	-	TGTGCCAGTAGTCCGACAACAGGGACCTGGGAAGAGACCCAGTACTTC	CASSPTTGTWEETQYF
TRBV5-5	-	TRBJ2-2	-	TGTGCCAGCAGCTTGGAAGTAGCGTGGGTAGCGAACACCGGGGAGCTGTTTTTT	CASSLEVAWVANTGELFF
TRBV7-9	-	TRBJ2-5	-	TGTGCCACCCGATTAGGGGCCGGGGACACCCAGTACTTC	CATRLGAGDTQYF
TRBV9	-	TRBJ2-2	-	TGTGCCAGCAGCGTTTCCACCGGGGAGCTGTTTTTT	CASSVSTGELFF
TRBV19	-	TRBJ1-4	-	TGTGCCAGTAGTATCGCTCCGGGTCAGGAAAAACTGTTTTTT	CASSIAPGQEKLFF
TRBV19	TRBD1	TRBJ2-6	-	TGTGCCACTTGGACAGGGGGCTCTGGGGCCAACGTCCTGACTTTC	CATWTGGSGANVLTF
TRBV6-5	-	TRBJ2-7	once	TGTGCCACCGCTCTGGACGGAACCTACGAGCAGTACTTC	CATALDGTYEQYF
TRBV10-1	TRBD1	TRBJ1-1	-	TGCGCCAGCAGTTCGGGGACAGCGTATCGGAACACTGAAGCTTTCTTT	CASSSGTAYRNTEAFF
TRBV7-9	-	TRBJ1-5	few	TGTGCCAGCAGCTTAACTTATGGGAGTAGCAATCAGCCCCAGCATTTT	CASSLTYGSSNQPQHF
TRBV5-4	-	TRBJ1-3	-	TGTGCCAGCAGTCCGAGCCAGGGTTTGTCCGGAAACACCATATATTTT	CASSPSQGLSGNTIYF
TRBV23-1	-	TRBJ1-5	-	TGCGCCAGCAGCAAGCAGGGGTTCTACAATCAGCCCCAGCATTTT	CASSKQGFYNQPQHF